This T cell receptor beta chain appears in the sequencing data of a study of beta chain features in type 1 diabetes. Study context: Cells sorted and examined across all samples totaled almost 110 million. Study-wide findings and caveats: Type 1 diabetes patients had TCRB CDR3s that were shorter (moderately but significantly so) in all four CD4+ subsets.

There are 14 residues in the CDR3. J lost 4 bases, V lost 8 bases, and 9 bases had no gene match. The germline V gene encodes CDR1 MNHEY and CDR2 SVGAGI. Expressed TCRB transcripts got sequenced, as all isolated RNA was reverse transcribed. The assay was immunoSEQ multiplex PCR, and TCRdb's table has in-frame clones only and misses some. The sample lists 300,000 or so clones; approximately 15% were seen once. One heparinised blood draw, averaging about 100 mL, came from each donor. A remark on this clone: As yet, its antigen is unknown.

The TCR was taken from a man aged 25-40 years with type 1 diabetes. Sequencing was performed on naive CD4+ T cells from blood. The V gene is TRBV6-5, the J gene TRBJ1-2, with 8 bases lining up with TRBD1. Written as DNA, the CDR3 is TGTGCCAGCCGGGGATTGGGACAGGCCTATGGCTACACCTTC. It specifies CASRGLGQAYGYTF.